This entry lists 5 T cell receptor beta chains sequenced from one sample in a study of blood T cells in healthy people across ages. Sample-barcoded 5' priming and a J-beta primer mix drove a second PCR of roughly 7 to 11 cycles. One entry per CDR3 protein results from TCRdb running MiXCR on the 5' RACE reads. The profile shows hundreds of thousands of distinct CDR3 sequences, 35% to 50% of them singletons. Sequencing was carried out using blood. These receptors were taken from an elderly man in good health.

The V and J genes are TRBV2 and TRBJ2-5; D gene unclear. The end of the DNA is better explained by TRBJ2-7, so the J call may be wrong. The CDR3 is 14 amino acids. The germline V gene encodes CDR1 SNHLY and CDR2 FYNNEI. The CDR3 DNA is TGTGCCAGCAGGCTCTGGGCCAGTACCTACGAGCAGTACTTC. Amino acids: CASRLWASTYEQYF.

The V and J genes are TRBV27 and TRBJ2-1, with D perhaps TRBD2 (5 bases). V was cut by 2 bases and J by 9 bases, with 11 bases left in between. The CDR3 is 13 residues long. CDR1 MNHEY and CDR2 SMNVEV come from the germline V gene (reference sequence). The CDR3 DNA reads TGTGCCAGCAGTTTACGAGGGTACGGTGAGCAGTTCTTC. Protein product: CASSLRGYGEQFF.

This clonotype was seen ten or more times. The rearrangement joins TRBV7-2 to TRBJ2-5; TRBD2 is a possible D gene (5 bases). Germline values: CDR1 SGHTA, CDR2 FQGNSA. This CDR3 has 14 amino acids. Trimming pared 5 bases from V and 0 bases from J, leaving 10 bases between. The CDR3, as DNA: TGTGCCAGCAGCCGGGGAGAGTACCAAGAGACCCAGTACTTC. This codes for CASSRGEYQETQYF. The variable domain in full, completed from reference TRBV7-2 and TRBJ2-5, reads GAGVSQSPSNKVTEKGKDVELRCDPISGHTALYWYRQSLGQGLEFLIYFQGNSAPDKSGLPSDRFSAERTGGSVSTLTIQRTQQEDSAVYLCASSRGEYQETQYFGPGTRLLVL.

This clonotype was picked up many times. The genes are TRBV7-9 and TRBJ2-1, with 10 bases that match TRBD2. Germline assignment: CDR1 SEHNR and CDR2 FQNEAQ (reference sequence). The CDR3 extends over 15 amino acids. The junction had 8 bases not matched to a gene; V was cut back by 4 bases and J by 8 bases. Here the CDR3 DNA reads TGTGCCAGCAGCTCCCGAAGCGGGAGGGGAGATGAGCAGTTCTTC. This encodes CASSSRSGRGDEQFF.

The chain joins TRBV24-1 to TRBJ2-2, with a weak D call TRBD1 (6 bases). CDR3 length: 15 amino acids. Germline CDR1 is KGHDR and CDR2 is SFDVKD. V shed 3 bases and J shed 7 bases, with 14 bases lying between them. Here the CDR3 DNA reads TGTGCCACCAGTGATAACGGGACACCTTACGGGGAGCTGTTTTTT. It translates to CATSDNGTPYGELFF.